This TCR beta chain was identified during a study of blood T cell repertoires in COVID-19. Trimming took 2 bases from V and 6 from J, leaving 14 bases between them. This CDR3 contains 14 residues. CDR1 and CDR2 from the germline V gene are MDHEN and SYDVKM. Methods used by the authors: Cell counts per sample came from amplifying reference gene primers. Some clones are missing from TCRdb's copy, which holds only in-frame ones; the method was immunoSEQ multiplex PCR. The DNA was the basis for D and trimming; V, J and clone size are from that table. The table records roughly 300,000 clones, about four fifths of them present only once. This clone was counted once.

This TCR was recovered from a woman between 45 and 65 years old who had recovered from COVID-19. Material: peripheral blood. V and J are TRBV28 and TRBJ2-7; possible D gene TRBD1, 6 bases. The CDR3 DNA reads as TGTGCCAGCAGTTTACTCCCCCAGGGGTCCGAGCAGTACTTC. It yields the protein CASSLLPQGSEQYF.